This TCR beta chain emerged from a study of regulatory T cells in long-lasting Graves disease. Libraries of TCR beta came from iRepertoire HTBI primers plus Arm-PCR of CDR3 regions. MiXCR was run by TCRdb on the multiplex PCR reads, yielding one entry per CDR3 protein. Of around 400,000 distinct CDR3 sequences listed, about 12% were seen once; the top ten hold approximately 17%. In this sample, this clonotype turned up many times. Its cognate antigen is unknown. V was trimmed by 7 bases and J by 8 bases, leaving 14 bases between them. This CDR3 contains 12 residues. Germline CDR1 MDHEN, CDR2 SYDVKM. Findings and caveats of the study: For persistent Graves' patients, TCR diversity was lower than for newly diagnosed ones.

Time point specified: newly diagnosed GD, antithyroid drugs for less than 3 months. PBMC RNA was the source of the TCR library. This sample was shared with a second study, whose subject was T cells in Graves' hyperthyroidism and ophthalmopathy. That paper states: Patients having uncontrolled infection, another autoimmune disease, pregnancy or lactation were not included. A 13 V-J model separated ophthalmopathy from stable hyperthyroidism.

This sequence originates from a woman younger than 35 with Graves disease. The chain is built from TRBV28 and TRBJ1-2; possible D gene TRBD1, 5 bases. The material was peripheral blood mononuclear cells (PBMCs), obtained at new diagnosis, from a patient treated with antithyroid drugs. In DNA form, the CDR3 reads TGTGCCAGCAACCCTGCGGGGCGCGGCTACACCTTC. As protein: CASNPAGRGYTF.